What follows is one TCR beta chain and its context. Its target is unknown. The PCR used 60 V beta and 13 J beta primers. The assay was immunoSEQ multiplex PCR, and TCRdb's table has in-frame clones only and misses some. The sample shows about 99,000 clones, about 85% of them seen only once. Time point given: after dendritic cell vaccination, including at tumor progression/relapse. The data originate from a study of glioma-infiltrating T cells after dendritic cell vaccination. Turning to the study itself: Patients had newly diagnosed or recurrent glioblastoma and received dendritic cell vaccines. Three intradermal dendritic cell vaccine injections were given every two weeks. Whole-study results and caveats: Complete blood and tumor specimen sets were limited to few patients.

This CDR3 region has 16 residues. The V and J ends lost 5 bases and 0 bases, in that order; junction bases with no gene match: 8. Per the germline V gene, CDR1 is SGHNT and CDR2 is YENEEA. The specimen comprised blood, sampled after dendritic cell vaccination. The sequence was obtained from a human donor with glioblastoma. The chain is built from TRBV11-3 and TRBJ2-3; 7 bases fit TRBD1. CDR3 amino acids: CASSPGTDTSTDTQYF. DNA for the CDR3: TGTGCCAGCAGCCCGGGGACAGACACTAGCACAGATACGCAGTATTTT.